The 21 T cell receptor beta chains presented below share a single source sample, sequenced in a study of T cells in Graves' hyperthyroidism and ophthalmopathy. Researchers took RNA transcripts and amplified the TCR beta CDR3 regions from them. Researchers ran a first-round RT-PCR on the TCR CDR3 using the HTBI primer set. TCRdb independently ran MiXCR on the multiplex PCR reads; one entry per CDR3 protein. The repertoire holds 530,000 or so distinct CDR3 sequences, with around 24% as singletons. Input material: blood. These receptors were collected from a woman in her 30s with Graves' ophthalmopathy.

The DNA of the CDR3 is TGTGCCAGCACAGCTTTGGGCGGGGGGGCCGTGGAGACCCAGTACTTC. Translating it yields CASTALGGGAVETQYF. V is TRBV2 and J is TRBJ2-5, with 9 bases identical to TRBD2. In germline, CDR1 is SNHLY, CDR2 FYNNEI. The ends lost 7 bases at V and 5 bases at J; junction bases unmatched: 14. This CDR3 contains 16 residues.

This clonotype was picked up many times. This chain uses TRBV2 with TRBJ2-7, with D unresolved. CDR1 and CDR2 (germline): SNHLY, FYNNEI. The CDR3 is 15 amino acids. Trimming took off 1 base at V and 1 base at J, with 11 bases between the two ends. CDR3 protein: CASSEGSGSSYEQYF. The CDR3 coding sequence is TGTGCCAGCAGTGAAGGTTCAGGCAGTTCCTACGAGCAGTACTTC.

V usage is TRBV6-2 or TRBV6-3 and J usage is TRBJ1-5; no definite D call. This CDR3 has 13 amino acids. CDR1 is MNHEY, CDR2 SVGEGT, per germline. The V and J ends lost 11 bases and 2 bases respectively, with 13 bases between them. This CDR3 is CAARFGGNQPQHF. CDR3 DNA sequence: TGTGCCGCCAGATTTGGGGGCAATCAGCCCCAGCATTTT.

This clonotype was found many times. The chain employs TRBV6-1 and TRBJ2-2, with TRBD1 matching over 9 bases. The germline V gene encodes CDR1 MNHNS and CDR2 SASEGT. CDR3 size: 13 residues. V lost 1 base and J lost 15; bases outside the gene matches: 6. CDR3 in DNA: TGTGCCAGCAGTGAAGGGGGACAGGGAGGGATGTTTTTT. It codes for CASSEGGQGGMFF.

This clonotype was counted at least ten times. The CDR3 protein is CASSLWRGYTGELFF. CDR3 bases: TGTGCCAGCAGTTTGTGGAGGGGGTACACCGGGGAGCTGTTTTTT. The chain links TRBV12-3 or TRBV12-4 to TRBJ2-2, with D perhaps given as TRBD1 or TRBD2 (6 bases each). V lost 3 bases, J lost 3 bases, and 11 bases lay in between. There are 15 residues in the CDR3.

The chain joins TRBV13 to TRBJ2-7, with 8 bases fitting TRBD1. Trimming took 5 bases from V and 0 from J; bases not matched to a gene: 21. The germline V gene encodes CDR1 PRHDT and CDR2 FYEKMQ (reference sequence). The CDR3 is 20 residues long. CDR3 sequence (DNA): TGTGCCAGCAGCGAATTCCCCACCGGACAGGGAATTCCTGCCTCCTACGAGCAGTACTTC. Encoded protein: CASSEFPTGQGIPASYEQYF.

There are many counts of this clonotype. The V call is TRBV12-3 or TRBV12-4, the J call TRBJ1-1; D not certain. The length of the CDR3 is 13 residues. V was clipped by 5 bases and J by 0 bases, with 7 bases between them. CDR3: CASSQLLNTEAFF. CDR3 bases: TGTGCCAGCAGTCAATTACTGAACACTGAAGCTTTCTTT.

This clonotype showed up many times. The chain combines TRBV15 with TRBJ1-6; D not certain. Trimming left V 0 bases short and J 11 bases short, with 8 bases between. Per the germline V gene, CDR1 is LNHNV and CDR2 is YYDKDF (reference sequence). The CDR3 consists of 13 residues. In DNA, the CDR3 is TGTGCCACCAGCAGAGATAGCGCCCCACCCCTCCACTTT. Encoded protein: CATSRDSAPPLHF.

V gene TRBV12-3 or TRBV12-4 combines with J gene TRBJ1-1; 7 bases are a match to TRBD1. Germline trimming cut 2 bases from V and 5 bases from J; bases unmatched to any gene: 2. This CDR3 is 13 amino acids long. For the CDR3, the DNA is TGTGCCAGCAGTTTAAGGGACAGAACTGAAGCTTTCTTT. Protein: CASSLRDRTEAFF.

This rearrangement joins TRBV20-1 to TRBJ2-4, with D uncertain. V lost 0 bases and J lost 0, with 6 bases in between. Germline loops: CDR1 DFQATT, CDR2 SNEGSKA (reference sequence). This CDR3 spans 14 amino acids. CDR3 amino acids: CSARDWVAKNIQYF. The CDR3 coding sequence is TGCAGTGCTAGAGATTGGGTAGCCAAAAACATTCAGTACTTC.

This clonotype was counted many times. The chain uses TRBV10-3 and TRBJ2-2; 9 bases align to TRBD2. Germline V CDR1 and CDR2: ENHRY, SYGVKD. The trim removed 3 bases at V and 1 base at J, leaving 3 bases unmatched. The length of the CDR3 is 16 residues. CDR3 amino acids: CAISDKAGGNTGELFF. The CDR3 bases are TGTGCCATCAGTGATAAAGCGGGGGGGAACACCGGGGAGCTGTTTTTT.

The rearrangement joins TRBV12-3 or TRBV12-4 to TRBJ2-2, with 15 bases lining up with TRBD2. The CDR3 extends over 18 amino acids. J lost 2 bases, V lost 3 bases, and 4 bases had no gene match. The CDR3 DNA follows: TGTGCCAGCAGTTTGAGGACTAGCGGGAGGGCCAACACCGGGGAGCTGTTTTTT. Its protein product is CASSLRTSGRANTGELFF.

There are many counts of this clonotype. This rearrangement joins TRBV12-3 or TRBV12-4 to TRBJ1-5, with 10 bases fitting TRBD1. V lost 6 bases, J lost 1 base, and 0 bases stayed unmatched. This CDR3 has 14 amino acids. The CDR3 coding sequence is TGTGCCAGCAGGGACAGGGGGAGCAATCAGCCCCAGCATTTT. Residues: CASRDRGSNQPQHF.

This clonotype has at least ten counts. The chain links TRBV5-1 to TRBJ2-5; the D gene is possibly TRBD2 (6 bases). V gave up 4 bases and J gave up 2 bases, with 15 bases separating them. The germline gives CDR1 SGHRS, CDR2 YFSETQ. The CDR3 totals 15 residues. CDR3 in DNA: TGCGCCAGCAGCACGATGGGGGGTTATCAAGAGACCCAGTACTTC. Translation: CASSTMGGYQETQYF.

This clonotype was seen ten or more times. The CDR3 is CASSLRRDRVDGYTF. CDR3 bases: TGTGCCAGCAGTTTAAGGCGGGACAGGGTGGATGGCTACACCTTC. The J gene is TRBJ1-2, the V gene TRBV27, with TRBD1 identical over 9 bases. Germline assignment: CDR1 MNHEY and CDR2 SMNVEV (reference sequence). The CDR3 covers 15 residues. The ends lost 2 bases at V and 6 bases at J; junction bases unmatched: 7.

The chain is built from TRBV20-1 and TRBJ2-7; 9 bases line up with TRBD2. In germline, CDR1 is DFQATT, CDR2 SNEGSKA (reference sequence). Germline trimming cut 5 bases from V and 6 bases from J; bases unmatched to any gene: 14. This CDR3 contains 15 residues. CDR3 nucleotides: TGCAGTGCTCCGCGGGTAGCGGGAGTTTTAGGCGAGCAGTACTTC. The encoded protein is CSAPRVAGVLGEQYF.

This clonotype was seen at least ten times. J is TRBJ1-5 and V is TRBV20-1; D gene ambiguous. Germline assignment: CDR1 DFQATT and CDR2 SNEGSKA (reference sequence). V lost 1 base and J lost 3, with 10 bases in between. The CDR3 has 14 amino acids. The CDR3 region is CSARGVQHNQPQHF. DNA for the CDR3: TGCAGTGCTAGAGGTGTACAGCACAATCAGCCCCAGCATTTT.

This clonotype was seen at least ten times. CDR3 in DNA: TGCGCCAGCAGCTTGGCCGGGGAAAACTATGGCTACACCTTC. The encoded protein is CASSLAGENYGYTF. The rearrangement links TRBV5-1 to TRBJ1-2; no clear D. The CDR3 is 14 residues long. Germline CDR1 and CDR2: SGHRS and YFSETQ. Trimming took off 0 bases at V and 2 bases at J, with 8 bases between the two ends.

In its sample, this clonotype was seen a few times. The chain carries TRBV4-3 and TRBJ1-3; possibly TRBD1 for D (5 bases). The CDR3 is made up of 17 amino acids. Trimming pared 0 bases from V and 4 bases from J, leaving 16 bases between. Germline V gene lookup returns CDR1 LGHNA and CDR2 YSLEER. CDR3 amino acids: CASSQDSYGTQGNTIYF. The CDR3 bases are TGCGCCAGCAGCCAAGATTCTTACGGGACGCAGGGAAACACCATATATTTT.

There are many counts of this clonotype. The J gene is TRBJ1-2, the V gene TRBV29-1, with 8 positions matching TRBD1. J was trimmed by 2 bases and V by 7 bases; bases with no gene match: 9. The CDR3 length is 14 residues. CDR1 and CDR2 from the germline V gene are SQVTM and ANQGSEA. CDR3 region: CSAFGQGANYGYTF. CDR3 nucleotides: TGCAGCGCCTTCGGACAGGGCGCGAACTATGGCTACACCTTC.

This clonotype has ten or more counts. The V call is TRBV6-4, the J call TRBJ1-5; 11 bases map to TRBD1. Germline lookup yields CDR1 MRHNA and CDR2 SNTAGT. Trimming removed 7 bases from V and 1 base from J; junction bases left unmatched: 12. The CDR3 is made up of 18 amino acids. Here the CDR3 reads CASTPGQGALESNQPQHF. CDR3 in DNA: TGTGCCAGCACTCCAGGACAGGGGGCTTTGGAGAGCAATCAGCCCCAGCATTTT.